This T cell receptor (beta chain) appears in the sequencing data of a study of blood T cells in healthy people across ages. General study findings and limits: Long-lived donors exceeded aged donors in naive CD4+ cells and diversity.

A second about 6 to 11 cycle PCR used barcoded and J-beta primers. Each CDR3 protein is one row after TCRdb ran MiXCR on the 5' RACE reads. The sample includes 650,000 or so distinct CDR3 sequences, over 40% seen only once; the top ten take around an eighth. This clonotype occurred a few times. Its specificity is unknown. What was sequenced was blood. This clonotype was sampled from a woman of 80 years or more in good health.

CDR3 DNA: TGTGCCAGCGGGCCATCCGGGTATGGCTACACCTTC. Translated, it gives CASGPSGYGYTF. This chain connects TRBV27 to TRBJ1-2; D remains ambiguous. The CDR3 loop spans 12 amino acids. The germline V and J ends were trimmed by 8 bases and 5 bases, with 12 bases remaining between them. Germline V gene lookup returns CDR1 MNHEY and CDR2 SMNVEV (reference sequence).